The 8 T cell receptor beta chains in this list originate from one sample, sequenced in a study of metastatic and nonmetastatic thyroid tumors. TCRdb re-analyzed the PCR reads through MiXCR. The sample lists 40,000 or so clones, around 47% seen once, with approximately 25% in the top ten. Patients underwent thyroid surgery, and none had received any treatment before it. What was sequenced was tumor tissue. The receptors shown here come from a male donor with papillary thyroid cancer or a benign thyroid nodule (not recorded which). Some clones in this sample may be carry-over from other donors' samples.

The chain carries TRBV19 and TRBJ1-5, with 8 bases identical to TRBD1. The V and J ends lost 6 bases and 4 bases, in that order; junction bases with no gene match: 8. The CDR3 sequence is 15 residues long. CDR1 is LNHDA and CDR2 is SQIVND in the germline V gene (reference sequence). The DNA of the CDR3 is TGTGCCAGTAGGGACCTGGACAGGGAAAATCAGCCCCAGCATTTT. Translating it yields CASRDLDRENQPQHF.

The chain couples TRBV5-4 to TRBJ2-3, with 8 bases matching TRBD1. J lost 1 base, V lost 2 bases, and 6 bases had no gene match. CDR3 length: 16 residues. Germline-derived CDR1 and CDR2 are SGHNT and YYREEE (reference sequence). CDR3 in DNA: TGTGCCAGCAGCTTACCAACGGGACAGGGCACAGATACGCAGTATTTT. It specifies CASSLPTGQGTDTQYF.

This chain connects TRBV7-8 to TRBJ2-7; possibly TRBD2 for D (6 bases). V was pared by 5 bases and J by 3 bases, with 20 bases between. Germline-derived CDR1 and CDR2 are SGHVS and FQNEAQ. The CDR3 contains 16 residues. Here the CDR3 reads CASSGRLGLQLYEQYF. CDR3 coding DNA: TGTGCCAGCAGCGGCCGGCTCGGACTACAGCTCTACGAGCAGTACTTC.

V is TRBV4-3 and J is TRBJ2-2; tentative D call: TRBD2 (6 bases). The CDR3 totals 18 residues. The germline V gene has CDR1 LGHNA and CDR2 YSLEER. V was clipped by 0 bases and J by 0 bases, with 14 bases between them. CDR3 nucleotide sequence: TGCGCCAGCAGCCAAGATTGGTTTAGCGGAGCGAACACCGGGGAGCTGTTTTTT. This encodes CASSQDWFSGANTGELFF.

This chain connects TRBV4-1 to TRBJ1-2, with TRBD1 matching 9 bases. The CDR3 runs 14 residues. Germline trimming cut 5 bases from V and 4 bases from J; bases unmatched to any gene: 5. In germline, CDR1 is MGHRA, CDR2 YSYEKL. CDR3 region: CASSAQGAGYGYTF. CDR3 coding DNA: TGCGCCAGCAGCGCACAGGGGGCGGGCTATGGCTACACCTTC.

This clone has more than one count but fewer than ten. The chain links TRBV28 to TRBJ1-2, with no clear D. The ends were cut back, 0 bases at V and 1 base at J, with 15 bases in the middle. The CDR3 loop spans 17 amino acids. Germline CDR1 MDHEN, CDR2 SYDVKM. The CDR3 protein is CASSLWGTAGGNYGYTF. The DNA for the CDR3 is TGTGCCAGCAGTTTATGGGGAACAGCCGGCGGTAACTATGGCTACACCTTC.

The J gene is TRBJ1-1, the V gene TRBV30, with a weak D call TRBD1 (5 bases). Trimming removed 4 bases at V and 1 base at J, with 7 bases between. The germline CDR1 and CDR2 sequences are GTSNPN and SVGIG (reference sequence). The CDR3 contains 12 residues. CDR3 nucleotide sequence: TGTGCCTGGACGGGGCCGAACACTGAAGCTTTCTTT. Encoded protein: CAWTGPNTEAFF.

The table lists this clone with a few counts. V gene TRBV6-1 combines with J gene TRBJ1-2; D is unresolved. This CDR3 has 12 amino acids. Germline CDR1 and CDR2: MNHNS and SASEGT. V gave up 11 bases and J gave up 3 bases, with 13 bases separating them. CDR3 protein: CALGGPYYGYTF. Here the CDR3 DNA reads TGTGCCCTGGGTGGGCCTTACTATGGCTACACCTTC.